This T cell receptor (beta chain) emerged from a study of blood T cell repertoires in COVID-19. Across the study: Symptom resolution, clearance, or two negative PCRs marked the recovered donors of Cohort 3. The analysed material was cDNA or gDNA that came from T cells, B-cell-depleted T cells, or PBMCs.

Donors were grouped by their self-reported clinical history. Methods used by the authors: By means of reference gene primer amplification, nucleated cell counts were estimated. The protocol was immunoSEQ multiplex PCR, while the TCRdb copy is restricted to in-frame clones and leaves out a portion. For V, J and clone size, that table is used; D and trimming come from the DNA. The table includes 300,000 to 450,000 clones, approximately 89% detected once. Germline CDR1 and CDR2: ENHRY and SYGVKD. The CDR3 totals 14 residues. Germline trimming cut 4 bases from V and 5 bases from J; bases unmatched to any gene: 0.

The V call is TRBV10-3, the J call TRBJ2-3; the match to TRBD2 covers 13 bases. The sequenced sample consisted of PBMCs or T cells enriched from blood (not recorded which). The sequence came from a man aged 35 to 55 in a cohort exposed to, infected with or recovered from COVID-19 (not recorded which). The CDR3 DNA sequence: TGTGCCATCAGTGGGACTAGCGGGAGAGATACGCAGTATTTT. Its protein is CAISGTSGRDTQYF.